This passage covers 17 T cell receptor beta chains from one sample sequenced in a study of immune cell composition in non-small cell lung cancer. Normal lung was taken at the farthest possible site, at least 3 cm from tumour. TCRdb's table, derived via immunoSEQ multiplex PCR, lists solely in-frame clones and lacks some. The data hold approximately 3,000 clones, with about 80% observed a single time. Input material: non-adjacent lung tissue. Receptors originate from a human donor with non-small cell lung cancer.

The CDR3 sequence is CAWSGGAGGGSSTDTQYF. The DNA of the CDR3 is TGTGCCTGGAGTGGAGGAGCGGGAGGGGGGTCGAGCACAGATACGCAGTATTTT. The chain joins TRBV30 to TRBJ2-3, with 10 bases fitting TRBD2. The germline V gene encodes CDR1 GTSNPN and CDR2 SVGIG (reference sequence). The CDR3 is made up of 18 amino acids. The V and J ends lost 1 base and 0 bases, in that order; junction bases with no gene match: 10.

This clone has just one count. V and J are TRBV7-9 and TRBJ1-4, with D uncertain. Trimming pared 1 base from V and 6 bases from J, leaving 12 bases between. The CDR3 has 15 residues. CDR1 is SEHNR and CDR2 is FQNEAQ in the germline V gene (reference sequence). In nucleotides, the CDR3 is TGTGCCAGCAGCTTAGTGGAAGAGCTAGATGAAAAACTGTTTTTT. Amino acids: CASSLVEELDEKLFF.

This chain links TRBV10-3 with TRBJ2-1; 8 bases fit TRBD2. V trimming: 3 bases; J trimming: 8 bases; junction bases outside the gene matches: 6. This CDR3 comprises 14 residues. The germline CDR1 and CDR2 sequences are ENHRY and SYGVKD. The DNA of the CDR3 is TGTGCCATCAGTGAAGCGGGAGTCCCAGATGAGCAGTTCTTC. Its translation is CAISEAGVPDEQFF.

This clone occurred once. This rearrangement joins TRBV28 to TRBJ2-7; 10 nucleotides line up with TRBD2. Germline V gives CDR1 MDHEN, CDR2 SYDVKM. The V and J ends lost 7 bases and 3 bases, in that order; junction bases with no gene match: 6. The CDR3 contains 14 residues. DNA for the CDR3: TGTGCCAGCACCCGGACTAGCGGACGCTACGAGCAGTACTTC. Its protein product is CASTRTSGRYEQYF.

The chain employs TRBV7-8 and TRBJ1-5; possibly TRBD1 for D (6 bases). Per germline, CDR1 SGHVS and CDR2 FQNEAQ. The CDR3 length is 16 residues. V gave up 5 bases and J gave up 2 bases, with 16 bases separating them. The CDR3 DNA sequence: TGTGCCAGCAGCCCGTCGGGGGGCTGGGGCAATCAGCCCCAGCATTTT. Translation gives CASSPSGGWGNQPQHF. Variable domain in full (rest from reference TRBV7-8 and TRBJ1-5): GAGVSQSPRYKVAKRGQDVALRCDPISGHVSLFWYQQALGQGPEFLTYFQNEAQLDKSGLPSDRFFAERPEGSVSTLKIQRTQQEDSAVYLCASSPSGGWGNQPQHFGDGTRLSIL.

The V call is TRBV25-1, the J call TRBJ2-5; 7 positions agree with TRBD2. This CDR3 spans 16 amino acids. V was pared by 5 bases and J by 4 bases, with 13 bases of the junction left unmatched. The germline gives CDR1 MGHDK, CDR2 SYGVNS. The CDR3 region has the DNA TGTGCCAGCAGTTCCCCGGCTAGCGGCCTACGAGAGACCCAGTACTTC. This sequence encodes CASSSPASGLRETQYF. The entire variable domain, with the rest obtained from reference TRBV25-1 and TRBJ2-5, is as follows: EADIYQTPRYLVIGTGKKITLECSQTMGHDKMYWYQQDPGMELHLIHYSYGVNSTEKGDLSSESTVSRIRTEHFPLTLESARPSHTSQYLCASSSPASGLRETQYFGPGTRLLVL.

The CDR3 is CASSFQRGVGETQYF. CDR3 nucleotides: TGTGCCAGCAGCTTCCAGCGGGGGGTTGGAGAGACCCAGTACTTC. V gene TRBV7-2 combines with J gene TRBJ2-5; 9 bases match TRBD2. V lost 3 bases to trimming and J lost 4 bases; unmatched junction nucleotides: 6. The CDR3 has 15 residues. Germline loops: CDR1 SGHTA, CDR2 FQGNSA.

The rearrangement links TRBV6-4 to TRBJ2-3, with TRBD1 identical over 10 bases. V lost 2 bases to trimming and J lost 1 base; unmatched junction nucleotides: 0. The germline CDR1 and CDR2 sequences are MRHNA and SNTAGT. The length of the CDR3 is 15 residues. CDR3 nucleotide sequence: TGTGCCAGCAGTGACGGGACAGGGGGCACAGATACGCAGTATTTT. This sequence encodes CASSDGTGGTDTQYF.

Remarks on this clone: Only one base separates this from a far larger clonotype, so it likely reflects a read error. Other DNA sequences in this specimen translate into the identical CDR3. The chain joins TRBV11-1 to TRBJ2-7, with 11 bases aligning to TRBD2. V lost 5 bases to trimming and J lost 2 bases; unmatched junction nucleotides: 2. CDR1 is SGHAT, CDR2 FQDESV, per germline (reference sequence). The CDR3 is 14 amino acids. CDR3 residues: CASSEGLAAYEQYF. DNA of the CDR3: TGTGCCAGCAGCGAGGGACTAGCGGCCTACGAGCAGTACTTC.

This chain links TRBV5-1 with TRBJ2-7, with 7 bases fitting TRBD1. V was clipped by 0 bases and J by 4 bases; unmatched bases: 4. The CDR3 has 14 amino acids. Germline V gene sequence: CDR1 SGHRS, CDR2 YFSETQ. CDR3 loop: CASSLGQGVYEQYF. The DNA of the CDR3 is TGCGCCAGCAGCTTGGGACAGGGTGTATACGAGCAGTACTTC.

V is TRBV12-5 and J is TRBJ2-2, with TRBD2 matching over 11 bases. The CDR3 has 18 amino acids. Unmatched junction bases numbered 14, after V lost 6 bases and J lost 5 bases. Germline V gene lookup returns CDR1 LGHNT and CDR2 FRNRAP. This chain's CDR3 is CASGRPTSGIIRTGELFF. DNA for the CDR3: TGTGCTAGTGGCCGGCCGACTAGCGGGATAATCCGGACCGGGGAGCTGTTTTTT.

This clone was recorded only once. The CDR3 DNA is TGTGCCTGGAGCTTTAGGACAGTTACCTCCGAGCAGTACTTC. Its translation is CAWSFRTVTSEQYF. The rearrangement joins TRBV30 to TRBJ2-7, with D maybe TRBD1 (6 bases). This CDR3 spans 14 amino acids. Trimming stripped 3 bases from V and 6 bases from J, with 18 bases between. Germline V gene data show CDR1 as GTSNPN and CDR2 as SVGIG (reference sequence).

The chain employs TRBV5-1 and TRBJ1-4, with 8 bases lining up with TRBD1. Germline CDR1 reads SGHRS; CDR2 reads YFSETQ. The CDR3 length is 16 residues. Unmatched junction bases numbered 7, after V lost 0 bases and J lost 6 bases. DNA for the CDR3: TGCGCCAGCAGCTTGGGGGGACAGGCCCGGGATGAAAAACTGTTTTTT. It translates to CASSLGGQARDEKLFF.

The CDR3 nucleotides are TGTGCCAGCAGCCGGAGAGGAGGGCAGAACACTGAAGCTTTCTTT. Translation gives CASSRRGGQNTEAFF. This rearrangement joins TRBV9 to TRBJ1-1, with D uncertain. Looked up from germline, CDR1 is SGDLS and CDR2 is YYNGEE. The CDR3 sequence is 15 residues long. V was trimmed by 4 bases and J by 1 base, leaving 14 bases between them.

This clone showed up just once. This chain links TRBV7-8 with TRBJ2-7, with D hard to call. The V gene's germline CDR1 is SGHVS and CDR2 FQNEAQ. V lost 6 bases, J lost 3 bases, and 12 bases lay in between. This CDR3 is built from 13 residues. The CDR3 sequence is CASSQVSYYEQYF. The CDR3 nucleotides read TGTGCCAGCAGTCAGGTGTCTTACTACGAGCAGTACTTC.

This clone was counted only a few times. The chain links TRBV19 to TRBJ2-7; no definite D call. Looked up from germline, CDR1 is LNHDA and CDR2 is SQIVND (reference sequence). V dropped 4 bases and J dropped 2 bases, with 12 bases sitting between them. The CDR3 totals 14 residues. CDR3 sequence (DNA): TGTGCCAGTAGTACCCAAACAGCTACCTACGAGCAGTACTTC. Residues: CASSTQTATYEQYF.

V is TRBV6-5 and J is TRBJ1-5, with D possibly TRBD1 on 6 matching bases. CDR3 size: 13 residues. V was cut by 2 bases and J by 7 bases, with 9 bases left in between. From germline, CDR1 is MNHEY and CDR2 SVGAGI. The CDR3 loop is CASSYGGAQPQHF. CDR3 DNA: TGTGCCAGCAGTTACGGGGGGGCACAGCCCCAGCATTTT.